Each of the 30 T cell receptor beta chains below was sequenced from the same sample in a study of shared clonotypes between healthy human individuals. Profiled with immunoSEQ multiplex PCR; TCRdb holds only in-frame clones, not every one. Of 600,000 to 700,000 clones in the sample, 60% to 75% were seen once. The sequenced sample was memory CD4+ T cells sorted from blood. The subset here: CD45RA-negative fraction. These receptors originate from a woman in her 30s in good health.

This clone was detected only a few times. This chain uses TRBV10-1 with TRBJ2-2; unclear D gene. This CDR3 comprises 11 residues. Trimming removed 6 bases from V and 5 bases from J, with 4 bases in between. Germline loops: CDR1 WNHNN, CDR2 SYGVQD (reference sequence). The CDR3 DNA is TGCGCCAGCAGGGGAACCGGGGAGCTGTTTTTT. Residues: CASRGTGELFF.

The chain combines TRBV11-2 with TRBJ2-7; 9 bases map to TRBD2. The CDR3 contains 16 residues. The ends lost 1 base at V and 4 bases at J; junction bases unmatched: 8. Germline assignment: CDR1 SGHAT and CDR2 FQNNGV. The CDR3 nucleotides read TGTGCCAGCAGCTTAGCGGCTAGCGGGACGGTTTACGAGCAGTACTTC. It translates to CASSLAASGTVYEQYF.

This chain links TRBV27 with TRBJ1-2, with 7 bases matching TRBD1. The J segment lost 2 bases and the V segment lost 5 bases, leaving 11 bases of the junction unmatched. Looked up from germline, CDR1 is MNHEY and CDR2 is SMNVEV (reference sequence). The length of the CDR3 is 16 residues. CDR3 DNA: TGTGCCAGCAGTCCCTTAGACAGGGCTTCCAACTATGGCTACACCTTC. This translates into CASSPLDRASNYGYTF.

The J gene is TRBJ1-2, the V gene TRBV29-1; possible D gene TRBD1, 5 bases. In germline, CDR1 is SQVTM, CDR2 ANQGSEA. The CDR3 contains 13 residues. V was pared by 4 bases and J by 7 bases, with 16 bases between. CDR3 sequence reads: CSVASGPTAGYTF. CDR3 in DNA: TGCAGCGTTGCATCGGGACCGACAGCTGGCTACACCTTC.

Concerning this clone itself: Other DNA sequences in the sample encode the same CDR3. The V and J genes are TRBV19 and TRBJ2-5, with a possible D match to TRBD1 (6 bases). The ends were cut back, 6 bases at V and 1 base at J, with 9 bases in the middle. CDR3 size: 13 residues. Germline assignment: CDR1 LNHDA and CDR2 SQIVND (reference sequence). CDR3 protein: CASRGASQETQYF. The CDR3 coding sequence is TGTGCCAGTAGGGGGGCAAGCCAAGAGACCCAGTACTTC.

This clone has just one count. The chain employs TRBV30 and TRBJ2-7; D could derive from TRBD1 or TRBD2 (5 bases each). The V end lost 1 base, the J end lost 0 bases, and 10 bases lay between the germline ends. Germline values: CDR1 GTSNPN, CDR2 SVGIG (reference sequence). This CDR3 is 14 amino acids long. The CDR3 region is CAWSGDGLSYEQYF. The CDR3, as DNA: TGTGCCTGGAGTGGGGACGGCCTCTCCTACGAGCAGTACTTC.

This rearrangement joins TRBV7-2 to TRBJ2-7; 7 bases align to TRBD1. V lost 3 bases and J lost 2; bases outside the gene matches: 4. Germline V gives CDR1 SGHTA, CDR2 FQGNSA. The CDR3 has 14 amino acids. DNA for the CDR3: TGTGCCAGCAGCTTTGGGACAGTCCCCTACGAGCAGTACTTC. Protein: CASSFGTVPYEQYF. The whole variable domain, filled in from reference TRBV7-2 and TRBJ2-7, reads GAGVSQSPSNKVTEKGKDVELRCDPISGHTALYWYRQSLGQGLEFLIYFQGNSAPDKSGLPSDRFSAERTGGSVSTLTIQRTQQEDSAVYLCASSFGTVPYEQYFGPGTRLTVT.

V usage is TRBV6-1 and J usage is TRBJ1-5, with TRBD1 identical over 9 bases. The CDR3 is 14 amino acids. Germline-derived CDR1 and CDR2 are MNHNS and SASEGT. J was trimmed by 4 bases and V by 10 bases; bases with no gene match: 8. Here the CDR3 reads CATALTGGNQPQHF. CDR3 nucleotide sequence: TGTGCCACCGCACTGACAGGGGGGAATCAGCCCCAGCATTTT.

The chain is built from TRBV4-1 and TRBJ1-3, with D hard to call. CDR3 length: 17 residues. Trimming shortened V by 0 bases and J by 0 bases, and 12 bases separated the two germline ends. Germline CDR1 reads MGHRA; CDR2 reads YSYEKL. Here the CDR3 DNA reads TGCGCCAGCAGCCAAGATACGCAGATCCTCTCTGGAAACACCATATATTTT. Translated, it gives CASSQDTQILSGNTIYF.

This chain joins TRBV6-5 and TRBJ2-3; D gene ambiguous. In germline, CDR1 is MNHEY, CDR2 SVGAGI. V gave up 7 bases and J gave up 1 base, with 12 bases separating them. The CDR3 is 14 amino acids. CDR3 region: CASKNTDGTDTQYF. The CDR3, as DNA: TGTGCCAGCAAAAACACCGACGGCACAGATACGCAGTATTTT.

The chain joins TRBV15 to TRBJ2-1; 7 bases fit TRBD2. V was clipped by 6 bases and J by 1 base; unmatched bases: 6. Germline-derived CDR1 and CDR2 are LNHNV and YYDKDF (reference sequence). The CDR3 has 15 residues. CDR3 residues: CATSRGGESYNEQFF. DNA of the CDR3: TGTGCCACCAGTAGGGGAGGGGAATCCTACAATGAGCAGTTCTTC. The variable domain in full, completed from reference TRBV15 and TRBJ2-1, reads DAMVIQNPRYQVTQFGKPVTLSCSQTLNHNVMYWYQQKSSQAPKLLFHYYDKDFNNEADTPDNFQSRRPNTSFCFLDIRSPGLGDTAMYLCATSRGGESYNEQFFGPGTRLTVL.

V usage is TRBV7-3 and J usage is TRBJ2-3; the match to TRBD1 covers 9 bases. Trimming at V came to 5 bases and at J to 0 bases, leaving 9 bases not matched to a gene. Germline CDR1 is SGHTA and CDR2 is FQGTGA. The CDR3 has 17 amino acids. The CDR3 DNA reads TGTGCCAGCAGCCGCAGCGGGACAGGGCATAGCACAGATACGCAGTATTTT. It codes for CASSRSGTGHSTDTQYF.

V usage is TRBV10-3 and J usage is TRBJ1-5, with D uncertain. The V gene lost 6 bases and the J gene lost 0 bases, with 15 bases spanning the gap. Germline assignment: CDR1 ENHRY and CDR2 SYGVKD. CDR3 length: 16 residues. The DNA of the CDR3 is TGTGCCATCAGCCAAGAGGCCAGCTTTAGCAATCAGCCCCAGCATTTT. It codes for CAISQEASFSNQPQHF.

The V gene is TRBV5-1, the J gene TRBJ1-2, with D unresolved. The germline CDR1 and CDR2 sequences are SGHRS and YFSETQ. Deletions cut 0 bases from V and 0 bases from J, with 6 bases between. The CDR3 loop spans 14 amino acids. CDR3 coding DNA: TGCGCCAGCAGCTTGGGCAGAACTAACTATGGCTACACCTTC. This gives the protein CASSLGRTNYGYTF.

The rearrangement links TRBV6-5 to TRBJ1-2; a weak D match, TRBD1 (6 bases). The V gene's germline CDR1 is MNHEY and CDR2 SVGAGI. The CDR3 has 13 amino acids. V lost 6 bases and J lost 4, with 12 bases in between. CDR3 DNA: TGTGCCAGCAGACCCTACAGGGCCTATGGCTACACCTTC. Its protein product is CASRPYRAYGYTF.

The gene calls are TRBV4-2 and TRBJ2-1; D is unresolved. The CDR3 runs 15 residues. Trimming stripped 2 bases from V and 3 bases from J, with 11 bases between. Germline V gives CDR1 LGHNA, CDR2 YNFKEQ. CDR3: CASSQSDSDYNEQFF. The DNA for the CDR3 is TGTGCCAGCAGCCAAAGCGACTCCGACTACAATGAGCAGTTCTTC.

This sequence joins TRBV18 and TRBJ2-5; D is ambiguous. Germline V lookup: CDR1 KGHSH, CDR2 LQKENI. V was shortened by 4 bases and J by 4 bases, with 7 bases between the two germline ends. This CDR3 has 12 residues. CDR3 sequence: CASSQGSETQYF. CDR3 sequence (DNA): TGTGCCAGCTCACAGGGATCAGAGACCCAGTACTTC.

The rearrangement links TRBV25-1 to TRBJ2-7; TRBD1 is a possible D gene (5 bases). Trimming left V 4 bases short and J 5 bases short, with 12 bases between. The CDR3 contains 13 residues. Germline CDR1 is MGHDK and CDR2 is SYGVNS. CDR3 in DNA: TGTGCCAGCAGTGGGGGCCTGACAGACGAGCAGTACTTC. This translates into CASSGGLTDEQYF.

This clone was observed once. The CDR3 is CASGLVLAGVWTGELFF. The CDR3 DNA follows: TGTGCTAGTGGTTTGGTCCTAGCGGGAGTATGGACCGGGGAGCTGTTTTTT. The V gene is TRBV12-5, the J gene TRBJ2-2; 10 positions agree with TRBD2. The CDR3 covers 17 residues. Germline trimming cut 0 bases from V and 5 bases from J; bases unmatched to any gene: 6. Germline V CDR1 and CDR2: LGHNT, FRNRAP.

This clone was counted between two and nine times. This chain uses TRBV5-1 with TRBJ2-7; 8 nucleotides match TRBD2. Unmatched junction bases numbered 12, after V lost 6 bases and J lost 4 bases. This CDR3 comprises 15 residues. Germline V gene data show CDR1 as SGHRS and CDR2 as YFSETQ. In DNA, the CDR3 is TGCGCCAGCAACACCGGGACTAGTGACAGATACGAGCAGTACTTC. Its translation: CASNTGTSDRYEQYF.

V is TRBV6-1 and J is TRBJ2-5; D might be TRBD2 (6 bases). Between the trimmed V and J ends, which lost 3 bases and 5 bases, there was a span of 10 bases. Germline CDR1 MNHNS, CDR2 SASEGT. The CDR3 covers 13 residues. The CDR3 here is CASSEAGRETQYF. CDR3 DNA: TGTGCCAGCAGTGAGGCAGGGAGGGAGACCCAGTACTTC.

CDR3 region: CASSLDRPSTDTQYF. CDR3 nucleotide sequence: TGCGCCAGCAGCTTAGACAGGCCTAGCACAGATACGCAGTATTTT. The V gene is TRBV5-1, the J gene TRBJ2-3, with D maybe TRBD1 (6 bases). This CDR3 is built from 15 residues. Trimming took off 2 bases at V and 0 bases at J, with 10 bases between the two ends. Germline V lookup: CDR1 SGHRS, CDR2 YFSETQ.

The CDR3 bases are TGCGCCAGCAGCTCCCTAGCGGGATCCACCGGGGAGCTGTTTTTT. It yields the protein CASSSLAGSTGELFF. J is TRBJ2-2 and V is TRBV5-1, with 9 nucleotides matching TRBD2. The CDR3 runs to 15 residues. J lost 4 bases, V lost 3 bases, and 4 bases had no gene match. Germline values: CDR1 SGHRS, CDR2 YFSETQ.

The chain uses TRBV5-6 and TRBJ2-7; possible D gene TRBD2, 5 bases. The CDR3 is made up of 12 amino acids. Between the trimmed V and J ends, which lost 0 bases and 6 bases, there was a span of 7 bases. Germline-derived CDR1 and CDR2 are SGHDT and YYEEEE. CDR3 DNA: TGTGCCAGCAGCTTGGGAGGGATCGAGCAGTACTTC. The encoded protein is CASSLGGIEQYF.

This clone has only a few counts. V gene TRBV5-1 combines with J gene TRBJ2-2; TRBD2 matches at 9 bases. The germline gives CDR1 SGHRS, CDR2 YFSETQ. With V trimmed by 4 bases and J by 1 base, 5 bases remained unmatched. The CDR3 runs 16 residues. CDR3 amino acids: CASSGLAGQNTGELFF. The CDR3 DNA reads TGCGCCAGCAGCGGTCTAGCGGGGCAGAACACCGGGGAGCTGTTTTTT.

The J gene is TRBJ2-3, the V gene TRBV18; D gene uncertain. CDR1 and CDR2 (germline): KGHSH, LQKENI. V lost 1 base to trimming and J lost 5 bases, with 7 bases between them. The length of the CDR3 is 13 residues. CDR3 in DNA: TGTGCCAGCTCACCACTAGGCGGAGATACGCAGTATTTT. This translates into CASSPLGGDTQYF.

V and J are TRBV19 and TRBJ1-1; D is uncertain. Germline-derived CDR1 and CDR2 are LNHDA and SQIVND (reference sequence). Deletions cut 5 bases from V and 5 bases from J, with 15 bases between. The CDR3 totals 14 residues. The CDR3 loop reads CASSPGPLRTEAFF. CDR3 bases: TGTGCCAGTAGTCCGGGCCCATTGAGGACTGAAGCTTTCTTT. Combining the CDR3 with reference TRBV19 and TRBJ1-1 gives the whole variable domain DGGITQSPKYLFRKEGQNVTLSCEQNLNHDAMYWYRQDPGQGLRLIYYSQIVNDFQKGDIAEGYSVSREKKESFPLTVTSAQKNPTAFYLCASSPGPLRTEAFFGQGTRLTVV.

CDR3: CASSLSGDEQYF. The DNA for the CDR3 is TGTGCCAGCAGCTTATCCGGGGACGAGCAGTACTTC. The chain uses TRBV7-9 and TRBJ2-7; possible D gene TRBD2, 5 bases. Germline loops: CDR1 SEHNR, CDR2 FQNEAQ (reference sequence). This CDR3 is 12 amino acids long. Trimming stripped 2 bases from V and 5 bases from J, with 7 bases between. Together with reference TRBV7-9 and TRBJ2-7, the CDR3 gives the full variable domain: DTGVSQNPRHKITKRGQNVTFRCDPISEHNRLYWYRQTLGQGPEFLTYFQNEAQLEKSRLLSDRFSAERPKGSFSTLEIQRTEQGDSAMYLCASSLSGDEQYFGPGTRLTVT.

The chain employs TRBV18 and TRBJ2-5; D is unresolved. V was trimmed by 0 bases and J by 3 bases, leaving 8 bases between them. Per the germline V gene, CDR1 is KGHSH and CDR2 is LQKENI. The CDR3 consists of 14 residues. CDR3 DNA: TGTGCCAGCTCACCACCCTCCTTGAAAGAGACCCAGTACTTC. Its translation is CASSPPSLKETQYF.

As regards this clone: The identical CDR3 is also encoded by other nucleotide sequences in the sample. The chain combines TRBV6-5 with TRBJ1-5; 9 bases are shared with TRBD1. Per the germline V gene, CDR1 is MNHEY and CDR2 is SVGAGI. The V gene end was trimmed by 5 bases and the J gene end by 5 bases; junction bases not matched to a gene: 4. The length of the CDR3 is 14 residues. The chain's CDR3 is CASSRDREYQPQHF. The CDR3 bases are TGTGCCAGCAGTAGGGACAGGGAATATCAGCCCCAGCATTTT.